This T cell receptor (beta chain) was recorded in a study of OX40 agonist ivuxolimab in advanced cancers. Looking at the study overall: Ivuxolimab, which targeted the costimulatory receptor OX40 (CD134), was an agonistic, fully human IgG2 monoclonal antibody. Intravenous ivuxolimab was administered to patients every 2 weeks at six dose levels: 0.01, 0.1, 0.3, 1.5, 3 and 10 mg/kg. Of the roughly 50 dose-escalation patients, hepatocellular carcinoma was present in about 20, melanoma in approximately 15, renal cell carcinoma in 9 and head and neck cancer in 9. Prior anti-PD-1, anti-PD-L1 or anti-CTLA-4 therapy was permitted, and checkpoint inhibitors had been received by around 40% of dose-escalation patients. A male proportion of roughly 80% and a mean age of 60 years, ranging from roughly 23 to 85, were recorded for the dose-escalation cohort. The purpose of peripheral TCRbeta sequencing was to test whether ivuxolimab changed TCR sequence diversity and led to clonal T-cell expansion. Partial responses occurred in three dose-escalation patients, of whom one had hepatocellular carcinoma and two had cutaneous melanoma. The monotherapy dose-escalation portion (N of about 52 patients) of the phase I ivuxolimab trial is reported in the paper. Overall study outcomes, separate from this receptor: Partial responders in the 0.1-3.0 mg/kg groups had among the lowest normalized peripheral clonal expansion, especially among CD8+ T cells. After ivuxolimab, CD8+ T cells had more expanded clones than CD4+ T cells on average. Low levels of normalized T-cell clonal expansion were also seen in some nonresponding patients. At doses from 0.1 to 3.0 mg/kg, clonal expansion was seen in both CD4+ and CD8+ blood T cells between baseline and week 6. Antigen specificity was not determined for the clonally expanded peripheral T cells.

To sequence the TCRbeta CDR3 region, genomic DNA was isolated from the sorted cells. The immunoSEQ Assay was used for sequencing of TCRbeta CDR3 regions. TCRdb stores this immuneACCESS table with in-frame sequences only. Part of the clones is absent; in the studies checked, under half of the shortfall reflects unresolved V genes, and no reason is known for the rest. The sample table shows roughly 86,000 clones, and roughly 92% are seen once. The top ten constitute 2.8% of the sample. Points on this clone: The target of this receptor is not known. The input lacks base qualities; no much larger clone sits a single base away.

Patients with a history of autoimmune disease or receiving systemic immunosuppression were excluded from the trial. Peripheral blood for TCR sequencing was collected from all dose cohorts at baseline, on cycle 4 day 1, and on cycle 7 day 1. Samples were obtained from an open-label, multicenter, first-in-human phase I dose-escalation trial of ivuxolimab. Adults with locally advanced or metastatic head and neck squamous cell, hepatocellular, melanoma or renal cell carcinoma were enrolled in the trial. Before TCR sequencing, CD4+ T cells and CD8+ T cells were sorted from peripheral blood as separate populations. CDR1 and CDR2 are read off the germline V gene as SGHRS and YFSETQ. From the cysteine through the phenylalanine, the CDR3 covers 11 amino acids. Only the CDR3 part of the read is kept: 33 bases, read in frame from the first base. V is cut by 5 bases and J by 2 bases, and the space between the germline ends is 4 bases.

The sample here was CD4+ or CD8+ T cells sorted from blood, taken in a trial of the OX40 agonist ivuxolimab. The receptor chain draws on TRBV5-1 and TRBJ2-5; confidence is insufficient to name the D gene. The TCR comes from an adult with an advanced solid tumor such as melanoma, head and neck, liver or kidney cancer. The DNA sequence is as follows: TGCGCCAGCAGACTTCAAGAGACCCAGTACTTC. Its amino acids are CASRLQETQYF.